Presented here are 16 T cell receptor beta chains from one specimen sequenced in a study of response to subunit inactivated influenza vaccine. TCRdb passed the RT-PCR reads through MiXCR, listing each CDR3 protein once. Seen here are approximately 700,000 distinct CDR3 sequences, around 14% observed once, and the top ten hold 6.5% to 8.5%. The sample in question was PBMCs from blood, obtained around two weeks before vaccination. Receptors were obtained from a middle-aged man who received an inactivated influenza vaccine.

The chain uses TRBV4-1 and TRBJ2-1, with D possibly being TRBD1 (5 bases). The germline gives CDR1 MGHRA, CDR2 YSYEKL. Trimming shortened V by 2 bases and J by 8 bases, and 13 bases separated the two germline ends. The CDR3 is 14 amino acids. CDR3 DNA sequence: TGCGCCAGCAGCCAAACAGTTACCAGGGATGAGCAGTTCTTC. Protein product: CASSQTVTRDEQFF.

V usage is TRBV7-6 and J usage is TRBJ2-3; 8 nucleotides match TRBD2. Germline CDR1 SGHVS, CDR2 FNYEAQ. The CDR3 has 17 amino acids. The V gene end was trimmed by 2 bases and the J gene end by 1 base; junction bases not matched to a gene: 8. The CDR3, as DNA: TGTGCCAGCAGCTTATATGCGGGAGGCCGGGGCACAGATACGCAGTATTTT. Its translation: CASSLYAGGRGTDTQYF. Full variable domain (rest looked up from reference TRBV7-6 and TRBJ2-3): GAGVSQSPRYKVTKRGQDVALRCDPISGHVSLYWYRQALGQGPEFLTYFNYEAQQDKSGLPNDRFSAERPEGSISTLTIQRTEQRDSAMYRCASSLYAGGRGTDTQYFGPGTRLTVL.

The chain is built from TRBV18 and TRBJ1-2; 8 bases are a match to TRBD1. This CDR3 region has 15 residues. From germline, CDR1 is KGHSH and CDR2 LQKENI. V was clipped by 2 bases and J by 7 bases; unmatched bases: 9. This CDR3 reads CASSPARGQSRGYTF. The CDR3 DNA follows: TGTGCCAGCTCACCAGCCAGGGGGCAGAGTCGTGGCTACACCTTC.

This clonotype was detected many times. The chain carries TRBV5-4 and TRBJ2-7; a possible D gene is TRBD2 (7 bases). The CDR3 is made up of 15 amino acids. Germline CDR1 and CDR2: SGHNT and YYREEE (reference sequence). Trimming shortened V by 3 bases and J by 0 bases, and 13 bases separated the two germline ends. The CDR3 is CASSYGRGASYEQYF. Written as DNA, the CDR3 is TGTGCCAGCAGCTATGGGAGGGGGGCCTCCTACGAGCAGTACTTC.

This clonotype was observed a handful of times. The rearrangement uses TRBV9 and TRBJ2-5; D gene unclear. V was shortened by 0 bases and J by 5 bases, with 8 bases between the two germline ends. Germline V gives CDR1 SGDLS, CDR2 YYNGEE. This CDR3 has 13 residues. CDR3 sequence: CASSVAPAETQYF. The CDR3 nucleotides are TGTGCCAGCAGCGTAGCTCCAGCGGAGACCCAGTACTTC.

The chain carries TRBV20-1 and TRBJ2-5, with D perhaps TRBD1 or TRBD2 (5 bases each). Deletions cut 6 bases from V and 7 bases from J, with 21 bases between. This CDR3 contains 14 residues. Germline CDR1 and CDR2: DFQATT and SNEGSKA (reference sequence). The CDR3 region has the DNA TGCAGTGCCCAGCGCAGGGTGGTGAGGGTGACCCAGTACTTC. It translates to CSAQRRVVRVTQYF.

This clonotype was counted between two and nine times. V usage is TRBV7-9 and J usage is TRBJ2-7; D perhaps matches TRBD2 (8 bases). This CDR3 spans 16 amino acids. V shed 5 bases and J shed 3 bases, with 20 bases lying between them. Germline CDR1 SEHNR, CDR2 FQNEAQ (reference sequence). The CDR3 here is CASSEGGLAGYYEQYF. Written as DNA, the CDR3 is TGTGCCAGCAGCGAAGGGGGCCTAGCGGGCTACTACGAGCAGTACTTC.

Only a few counts were recorded for this clonotype. The rearrangement joins TRBV27 to TRBJ2-7; 15 nucleotides match TRBD2. J was trimmed by 7 bases and V by 0 bases; bases with no gene match: 13. Germline CDR1 MNHEY, CDR2 SMNVEV (reference sequence). The CDR3 runs 19 residues. The chain's CDR3 is CASSLSPGLAGGSSLEQYF. The CDR3 DNA sequence: TGTGCCAGCAGTTTATCCCCGGGACTAGCGGGAGGATCTTCTTTGGAGCAGTACTTC.

This clonotype appeared a single time. With a much larger clone just one base away, this may be a read error. The chain carries TRBV7-9 and TRBJ2-2, with D perhaps given as TRBD1 or TRBD2 (5 bases each). This CDR3 comprises 16 residues. Germline CDR1 and CDR2: SEHNR and FQNEAQ (reference sequence). CDR3 DNA sequence: TGTGCCAGCAGCAACCGGGACGGCGCGAACACCGGGGAGATGTTTTTT. This sequence encodes CASSNRDGANTGEMFF. Filled out from reference TRBV7-9 and TRBJ2-2, the complete variable domain reads DTGVSQNPRHKITKRGQNVTFRCDPISEHNRLYWYRQTLGQGPEFLTYFQNEAQLEKSRLLSDRFSAERPKGSFSTLEIQRTEQGDSAMYLCASSNRDGANTGEMFFGEGSRLTVL.

This clonotype was seen a handful of times. The gene calls are TRBV12-3 or TRBV12-4 and TRBJ1-6, with no clear D. The CDR3 has 12 residues. Trimming took off 5 bases at V and 5 bases at J, with 4 bases between the two ends. The CDR3 nucleotides are TGTGCCAGCAGTCAACATAATTCACCCCTCCACTTT. The encoded protein is CASSQHNSPLHF.

The table lists this clonotype with many counts. V is TRBV6-5 and J is TRBJ1-2; D not certain. The CDR3 is 14 amino acids. The germline V gene encodes CDR1 MNHEY and CDR2 SVGAGI. V lost 2 bases to trimming and J lost 2 bases, with 9 bases between them. The CDR3 nucleotides are TGTGCCAGCAGTTACGACTGGAAGAACTATGGCTACACCTTC. It yields the protein CASSYDWKNYGYTF.

J is TRBJ2-1 and V is TRBV12-3 or TRBV12-4; 11 positions agree with TRBD2. The V segment lost 6 bases and the J segment 4 bases; nucleotides outside the gene matches: 5. The CDR3 loop spans 15 amino acids. The CDR3 nucleotides are TGTGCCAGCAGGGTACTAGCGGGGGAGTACAATGAGCAGTTCTTC. It translates to CASRVLAGEYNEQFF.

The chain links TRBV6-1 to TRBJ2-6; possibly TRBD1 for D (6 bases). Deletions cut 6 bases from V and 0 bases from J, with 9 bases between. Germline CDR1 and CDR2: MNHNS and SASEGT. This CDR3 region has 15 residues. CDR3: CASRNRASGANVLTF. The CDR3, as DNA: TGTGCCAGCAGGAACAGGGCCTCTGGGGCCAACGTCCTGACTTTC.

The chain recombines TRBV5-1 with TRBJ1-2; D unresolved. Trimming cost V 4 bases and J 2 bases, with 15 bases left between them. CDR1 is SGHRS, CDR2 YFSETQ, per germline. This CDR3 comprises 15 residues. The CDR3 sequence is CASSQTLTSNYGYTF. The CDR3 coding sequence is TGCGCCAGCAGCCAGACGCTGACATCGAACTATGGCTACACCTTC.

This clonotype was observed at least ten times. The chain uses TRBV29-1 and TRBJ2-7, with 10 bases fitting TRBD2. Looked up from germline, CDR1 is SQVTM and CDR2 is ANQGSEA. The CDR3 is made up of 15 amino acids. The J segment lost 6 bases and the V segment lost 2 bases, leaving 10 bases of the junction unmatched. Here the CDR3 reads CSVETRASGSGEQYF. CDR3 sequence (DNA): TGCAGCGTTGAAACGAGGGCTAGCGGGAGTGGCGAGCAGTACTTC.

The CDR3 reads CASSSTNREGYQETQYF. Written as DNA, the CDR3 is TGTGCCAGCAGTTCTACCAACAGGGAGGGCTACCAAGAGACCCAGTACTTC. The chain recombines TRBV12-3 or TRBV12-4 with TRBJ2-5; D perhaps matches TRBD2 (7 bases). CDR3 length: 17 amino acids. Trimming cost V 4 bases and J 0 bases, with 18 bases left between them.